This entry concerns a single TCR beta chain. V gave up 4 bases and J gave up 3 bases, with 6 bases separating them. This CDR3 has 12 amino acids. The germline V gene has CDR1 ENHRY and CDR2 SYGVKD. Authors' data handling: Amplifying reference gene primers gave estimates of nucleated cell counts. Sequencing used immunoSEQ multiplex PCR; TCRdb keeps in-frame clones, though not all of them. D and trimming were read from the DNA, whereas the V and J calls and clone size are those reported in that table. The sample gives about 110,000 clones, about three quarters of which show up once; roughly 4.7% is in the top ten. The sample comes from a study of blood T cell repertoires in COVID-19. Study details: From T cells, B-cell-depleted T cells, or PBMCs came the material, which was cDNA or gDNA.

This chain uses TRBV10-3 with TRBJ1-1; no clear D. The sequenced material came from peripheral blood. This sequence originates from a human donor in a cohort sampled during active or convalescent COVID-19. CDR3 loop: CAISARHTEAFF. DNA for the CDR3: TGTGCCATCAGTGCCAGGCACACTGAAGCTTTCTTT.